The 30 T cell receptor beta chains in this list originate from one sample, sequenced in a study of blood T cell repertoires in COVID-19. The data were produced by immunoSEQ multiplex PCR, yet TCRdb's version contains in-frame clones alone and is incomplete. The data show fewer than 15,000 clones, with approximately 84% seen just once and 28% held by the top ten. Sequencing input: peripheral blood. The source of these receptors is a human donor in a cohort sampled during active COVID-19.

The chain combines TRBV19 with TRBJ2-1; possible D gene TRBD2, 6 bases. The germline CDR1 and CDR2 sequences are LNHDA and SQIVND (reference sequence). Trimming stripped 7 bases from V and 2 bases from J, with 15 bases between. This CDR3 has 15 amino acids. The CDR3 DNA follows: TGTGCCAGTAACCGCGGGACCTCCGCCTACAATGAGCAGTTCTTC. It translates to CASNRGTSAYNEQFF.

V usage is TRBV29-1 and J usage is TRBJ1-1, with unresolved D. From germline, CDR1 is SQVTM and CDR2 ANQGSEA. This CDR3 is built from 12 residues. Between the trimmed V and J ends, which lost 2 bases and 0 bases, there was a span of 4 bases. The CDR3 loop is CSVESLNTEAFF. DNA for the CDR3: TGCAGCGTTGAATCATTGAACACTGAAGCTTTCTTT.

CDR3 in DNA: TGCGCCAGCAGTCACCGTAGGGACAGGAGCACAGATACGCAGTATTTT. It encodes CASSHRRDRSTDTQYF. The gene calls are TRBV23-1 and TRBJ2-3, with TRBD1 matching over 8 bases. TRBV23-1 is an ORF, and what it does is uncertain. The CDR3 length is 16 residues. V gave up 3 bases and J gave up 0 bases; unmatched junction bases: 5.

The chain employs TRBV12-5 and TRBJ1-5; 7 bases match TRBD1. J lost 3 bases, V lost 7 bases, and 6 bases had no gene match. This CDR3 contains 14 residues. From germline, CDR1 is LGHNT and CDR2 FRNRAP. The CDR3 region has the DNA TGTGCTAGTGCCGAGGGGGCAATCAATCAGCCCCAGCATTTT. Translating it yields CASAEGAINQPQHF.

The V gene is TRBV9, the J gene TRBJ2-1; unclear D gene. The V end was cut by 0 bases, the J end by 16 bases, with 14 bases between. In germline, CDR1 is SGDLS, CDR2 YYNGEE. This CDR3 has 12 amino acids. This chain's CDR3 is CASSVGAEPRFF. In DNA, the CDR3 is TGTGCCAGCAGCGTAGGGGCCGAACCAAGATTCTTC.

The chain uses TRBV19 and TRBJ2-2, with a possible D match to TRBD1 (6 bases). The V end was cut by 3 bases, the J end by 0 bases, with 11 bases between. Germline CDR1 is LNHDA and CDR2 is SQIVND (reference sequence). The CDR3 has 16 residues. The CDR3 bases are TGTGCCAGTAGTATCCGGACAGCCCCGAACACCGGGGAGCTGTTTTTT. Translation gives CASSIRTAPNTGELFF.

The CDR3 reads CASSLWGQDTNYGYTF. The CDR3 nucleotides read TGTGCCAGCAGTTTGTGGGGACAGGACACTAACTATGGCTACACCTTC. The chain is built from TRBV28 and TRBJ1-2; 8 nucleotides match TRBD1. The CDR3 runs to 16 residues. V lost 3 bases, J lost 0 bases, and 6 bases stayed unmatched. Germline V CDR1 and CDR2: MDHEN, SYDVKM.

The chain uses TRBV4-3 and TRBJ2-7, with D hard to call. This CDR3 contains 15 residues. Germline V gene lookup returns CDR1 LGHNA and CDR2 YSLEER. V lost 0 bases, J lost 2 bases, and 11 bases lay in between. CDR3 bases: TGCGCCAGCAGCCAAGAACGCGCAGGCCCCTACGAGCAGTACTTC. Protein product: CASSQERAGPYEQYF.

This chain uses TRBV19 with TRBJ1-5; 8 bases agree with TRBD1. The length of the CDR3 is 15 residues. The V segment lost 2 bases and the J segment 4 bases; nucleotides outside the gene matches: 4. Germline V gene data show CDR1 as LNHDA and CDR2 as SQIVND (reference sequence). CDR3 sequence: CASSIQGQGNQPQHF. The CDR3 nucleotides are TGTGCCAGTAGTATACAAGGACAGGGTAATCAGCCCCAGCATTTT.

The J gene is TRBJ2-5, the V gene TRBV13; 13 bases match TRBD2. Trimming took 5 bases from V and 0 from J; bases not matched to a gene: 6. The CDR3 has 17 residues. The V gene's germline CDR1 is PRHDT and CDR2 FYEKMQ (reference sequence). CDR3 amino acids: CASSLGTSGMYQETQYF. The CDR3 DNA reads as TGTGCCAGCAGCCTGGGGACTAGCGGGATGTACCAAGAGACCCAGTACTTC.

This clone was seen only a few times. The CDR3 region has the DNA TGTGCCAGCAGTTTCGACAGGTCGCGGGAGCAGTACTTC. As protein: CASSFDRSREQYF. J is TRBJ2-7 and V is TRBV27, with a possible D match to TRBD1 (6 bases). With 3 bases removed from V and 7 bases from J, the gap between germline ends came to 13 bases. Looked up from germline, CDR1 is MNHEY and CDR2 is SMNVEV (reference sequence). There are 13 residues in the CDR3.

This clone was observed once. The chain carries TRBV9 and TRBJ2-7; no clear D. Per germline, CDR1 SGDLS and CDR2 YYNGEE. Trimming removed 0 bases from V and 0 bases from J, with 4 bases in between. The CDR3 is 13 amino acids. CDR3 sequence reads: CASSVDSSYEQYF. In DNA, the CDR3 is TGTGCCAGCAGCGTAGACAGCTCCTACGAGCAGTACTTC.

This clone was picked up many times. The same CDR3 can be traced to other DNA sequences in this sample. The chain links TRBV27 to TRBJ1-5; no clear D. The CDR3 sequence is 13 residues long. V shed 5 bases and J shed 2 bases, with 7 bases lying between them. Germline-derived CDR1 and CDR2 are MNHEY and SMNVEV (reference sequence). CDR3 protein: CASSLAGNQPQHF. The CDR3 DNA follows: TGTGCCAGCAGTCTAGCCGGCAATCAGCCCCAGCATTTT.

This chain connects TRBV19 to TRBJ1-4; TRBD1 matches 8 bases. V trimming: 4 bases; J trimming: 8 bases; junction bases outside the gene matches: 6. CDR3 length equals 14 residues. Germline loops: CDR1 LNHDA, CDR2 SQIVND (reference sequence). The CDR3 is CASSRGTGVEKLFF. CDR3 nucleotide sequence: TGTGCCAGTAGTAGGGGGACAGGAGTCGAAAAACTGTTTTTT.

The V and J genes are TRBV4-3 and TRBJ2-2; TRBD2 aligns across 8 bases. Unmatched junction bases numbered 5, after V lost 1 base and J lost 1 base. The length of the CDR3 is 17 residues. Germline assignment: CDR1 LGHNA and CDR2 YSLEER. The CDR3 spells CASSQGVSGRNTGELFF. The CDR3 DNA follows: TGCGCCAGCAGCCAAGGGGTGAGCGGGAGGAACACCGGGGAGCTGTTTTTT.

The chain combines TRBV2 with TRBJ2-1; TRBD1 might be the D (6 bases). V lost 4 bases and J lost 13, with 14 bases in between. This CDR3 is 12 amino acids long. Germline V gene lookup returns CDR1 SNHLY and CDR2 FYNNEI. The chain's CDR3 is CASSASGTTQFF. The CDR3 region has the DNA TGTGCCAGCAGTGCCTCCGGGACAACCCAGTTCTTC.

V gene TRBV23-1 combines with J gene TRBJ1-2; no reliable D call. TRBV23-1 counts as an open reading frame of uncertain function. V lost 7 bases to trimming and J lost 4 bases, with 22 bases between them. The CDR3 covers 16 residues. CDR3: CASILPPRRRGYGYTF. CDR3 nucleotides: TGCGCCAGCATTCTCCCCCCACGGCGTCGGGGCTATGGCTACACCTTC.

The chain has TRBV6-5 and TRBJ2-6; maybe TRBD1 (6 bases). Germline values: CDR1 MNHEY, CDR2 SVGAGI. The CDR3 loop spans 15 amino acids. V dropped 4 bases and J dropped 2 bases, with 9 bases sitting between them. The CDR3 nucleotides read TGTGCCAGCAGTTCTACAGGGACTGGGGCCAACGTCCTGACTTTC. Protein product: CASSSTGTGANVLTF.

The rearrangement uses TRBV6-5 and TRBJ2-1; 12 nucleotides line up with TRBD2. With V trimmed by 6 bases and J by 7 bases, 7 bases remained unmatched. The germline gives CDR1 MNHEY, CDR2 SVGAGI. The CDR3 contains 15 residues. The CDR3 spells CASRLAGGLGNEQFF. DNA of the CDR3: TGTGCCAGCAGACTAGCGGGAGGCCTGGGGAATGAGCAGTTCTTC.

This clone was seen ten or more times. DNA for the CDR3: TGTGCCAGCAGCCCAAGGACAGGAATCTCTGGCTACACCTTC. As protein: CASSPRTGISGYTF. The rearrangement joins TRBV7-9 to TRBJ1-2; 7 bases are shared with TRBD1. With 5 bases clipped from V and 7 bases from J, the junction kept 10 bases outside the gene matches. The CDR3 extends over 14 amino acids. Germline lookup yields CDR1 SEHNR and CDR2 FQNEAQ (reference sequence).

The chain recombines TRBV13 with TRBJ2-7; TRBD1 might be the D (6 bases). The V and J ends lost 5 bases and 2 bases respectively, with 16 bases between them. The CDR3 has 15 residues. Germline V lookup: CDR1 PRHDT, CDR2 FYEKMQ (reference sequence). The CDR3 DNA reads TGTGCCAGCAGCCCCTTCGGGACAAGTCCCTACGAGCAGTACTTC. This translates into CASSPFGTSPYEQYF.

V and J are TRBV11-2 and TRBJ2-4, with D unclear. The CDR3 has 15 residues. Looked up from germline, CDR1 is SGHAT and CDR2 is FQNNGV. The ends were cut back, 5 bases at V and 3 bases at J, with 14 bases in the middle. CDR3 amino acids: CASSRRIGGKNIQYF. The CDR3 region has the DNA TGTGCCAGCAGCCGCAGAATTGGCGGCAAAAACATTCAGTACTTC.

V usage is TRBV4-1 and J usage is TRBJ2-7; 8 nucleotides line up with TRBD2. Per germline, CDR1 MGHRA and CDR2 YSYEKL. Trimming took 3 bases from V and 2 from J; bases not matched to a gene: 6. This CDR3 is built from 15 residues. The chain's CDR3 is CASSQSALAAYEQYF. CDR3 nucleotide sequence: TGCGCCAGCAGCCAGTCTGCACTAGCGGCCTACGAGCAGTACTTC.

The chain uses TRBV11-2 and TRBJ1-2, with 7 bases that match TRBD1. The CDR3 is 15 residues long. Germline CDR1 and CDR2: SGHAT and FQNNGV. Trimming removed 3 bases from V and 3 bases from J; junction bases left unmatched: 7. The CDR3 region has the DNA TGTGCCAGCAGCTTCTCGGGACAGATTCACTATGGCTACACCTTC. Translated: CASSFSGQIHYGYTF.

The rearrangement uses TRBV5-6 and TRBJ2-1; 7 bases match TRBD2. The V and J ends lost 0 bases and 4 bases, in that order; junction bases with no gene match: 4. The CDR3 contains 15 residues. Germline CDR1 SGHDT, CDR2 YYEEEE. Here the CDR3 reads CASSLVWEGYNEQFF. The CDR3 DNA sequence: TGTGCCAGCAGCTTGGTGTGGGAGGGTTACAATGAGCAGTTCTTC. The full variable domain, completed using reference TRBV5-6 and TRBJ2-1, is DAGVTQSPTHLIKTRGQQVTLRCSPKSGHDTVSWYQQALGQGPQFIFQYYEEEERQRGNFPDRFSGHQFPNYSSELNVNALLLGDSALYLCASSLVWEGYNEQFFGPGTRLTVL.

This chain links TRBV15 with TRBJ2-2; possible D gene TRBD1, 5 bases. The germline V gene encodes CDR1 LNHNV and CDR2 YYDKDF (reference sequence). The ends were cut back, 5 bases at V and 4 bases at J, with 20 bases in the middle. The CDR3 totals 17 residues. DNA for the CDR3: TGTGCCACCAGCTCACCCAAGGGGAAGGTCAGCACCGGGGAGCTGTTTTTT. It codes for CATSSPKGKVSTGELFF.

The sample holds one count of this clone. The chain links TRBV5-8 to TRBJ1-2, with 7 bases lining up with TRBD1. Germline V lookup: CDR1 SGHTS, CDR2 YDEGEE. This CDR3 spans 14 amino acids. With 0 bases clipped from V and 3 bases from J, the junction kept 2 bases outside the gene matches. The DNA for the CDR3 is TGTGCCAGCAGCTTGGAAGGGACAGACTATGGCTACACCTTC. It specifies CASSLEGTDYGYTF.

This chain uses TRBV7-3 with TRBJ1-1, with D perhaps TRBD1 (5 bases). V lost 5 bases to trimming and J lost 6 bases, with 13 bases between them. Germline V gives CDR1 SGHTA, CDR2 FQGTGA. The CDR3 contains 13 residues. The CDR3 coding sequence is TGTGCCAGCAGCCGAAGGGGATGGTCTGAAGCTTTCTTT. It encodes CASSRRGWSEAFF.

This chain joins TRBV7-9 and TRBJ1-1, with 9 positions matching TRBD1. Per the germline V gene, CDR1 is SEHNR and CDR2 is FQNEAQ (reference sequence). Trimming at V came to 5 bases and at J to 2 bases, leaving 3 bases not matched to a gene. The CDR3 consists of 14 residues. The CDR3 loop reads CASSPQGANTEAFF. The CDR3 coding sequence is TGTGCCAGCAGCCCACAGGGGGCCAACACTGAAGCTTTCTTT.

V gene TRBV21-1 combines with J gene TRBJ1-1; the tabulated D call, TRBD1, remains unverified against the DNA. TRBV21-1 is shown as a pseudogene. This CDR3 has 14 residues. CDR3 DNA: TGTGCCAGCAGCGTCAGGCTCAATTACACTGAAGCTTTCTTT. It codes for CASSVRLNYTEAFF.